This TCR beta chain was identified in a study of blood T cell repertoires in COVID-19. Study summary: Sites in the United States, Italy and Spain provided acute and convalescent COVID-19 samples.

Only in-frame clones appear in the TCRdb table, and some are missing; sequencing was by immunoSEQ multiplex PCR. The profile shows 270,000 or so clones, about nine tenths of them singletons. The germline V gene encodes CDR1 MNHEY and CDR2 SMNVEV (reference sequence). This CDR3 has 14 residues. Trimming at V came to 10 bases and at J to 5 bases, leaving 8 bases not matched to a gene. The V and J genes are TRBV27 and TRBJ1-4; 9 positions match TRBD1. Sequencing was done on a sample of peripheral blood. The source of this sequence is a woman aged 25-40 years with active or convalescent COVID-19. The CDR3 spells CAKRPGQGNEKLFF. The CDR3 DNA reads TGTGCCAAGCGACCGGGACAGGGCAATGAAAAACTGTTTTTT.